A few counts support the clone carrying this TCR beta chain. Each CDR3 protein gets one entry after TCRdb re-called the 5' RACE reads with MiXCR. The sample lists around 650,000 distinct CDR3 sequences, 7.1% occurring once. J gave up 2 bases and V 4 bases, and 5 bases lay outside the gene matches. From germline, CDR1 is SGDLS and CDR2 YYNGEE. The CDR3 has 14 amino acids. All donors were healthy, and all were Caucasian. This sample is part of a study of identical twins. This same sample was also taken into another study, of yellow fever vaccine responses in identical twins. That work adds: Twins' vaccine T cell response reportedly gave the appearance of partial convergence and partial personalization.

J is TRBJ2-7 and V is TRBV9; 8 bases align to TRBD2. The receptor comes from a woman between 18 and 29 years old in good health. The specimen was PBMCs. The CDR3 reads CASSRTGLAYEQYF. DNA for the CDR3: TGTGCCAGCAGCAGAACGGGACTAGCCTACGAGCAGTACTTC.